This T cell receptor beta chain was profiled in a study of cytomegalovirus exposure and HLA in healthy donors. Overall study: Across under 450 genotyped donors, more than 75% landed in the Caucasian-associated ancestry cluster.

This clone was detected a few times. What it binds is unknown. The length of the CDR3 is 16 residues. The V and J ends lost 2 bases and 2 bases, in that order; junction bases with no gene match: 2. Per the germline V gene, CDR1 is SNHLY and CDR2 is FYNNEI. The PCR ran on 60 Vbeta and 13 Jbeta primers. Produced via immunoSEQ multiplex PCR; TCRdb's table is partial and in-frame only. The sample consists of approximately 140,000 clones, about three quarters of them appearing once. Study findings and constraints: A few chains tied to CMV proved CMV antigen-specific in vitro. With later analysis, a missense DCLRE1C variant became linked to TCR beta V- and J-gene trimming.

The V call is TRBV2, the J call TRBJ2-6; 8 bases align to TRBD1. The receptor's source is a middle-aged man in good health and CMV-seronegative. Sequencing input: PBMCs. The CDR3 coding sequence is TGTGCCAGCAGTGAACTACAGGGGGCTGGGGCCAACGTCCTGACTTTC. Translating it yields CASSELQGAGANVLTF.